This T cell receptor (beta chain) appears in the sequencing data of a study of cytomegalovirus exposure and HLA in healthy donors. As for the study in general: An earlier analysis identified 95 million to 120 million unique TCR beta sequences in about 200 million T cells. The study, taken as a whole, reports: The authors enumerated roughly 180 TCR beta chains as linked to cytomegalovirus.

A note on this clone: As yet, its antigen is unknown.

Both 60 Vbeta primers and 13 Jbeta primers went into the PCR. Produced via immunoSEQ multiplex PCR; TCRdb's table is partial and in-frame only. The sample consists of 150,000 or so clones, 80% of them appearing once. The CDR3 has 16 amino acids. Germline values: CDR1 SGDLS, CDR2 YYNGEE. V shed 0 bases and J shed 0 bases, with 9 bases lying between them. The sample taken for sequencing was PBMCs. The receptor's source is a man aged 30 to 39 in good health and CMV-seropositive. V is TRBV9 and J is TRBJ2-2, with TRBD2 as a possible D gene (5 bases). The CDR3 is CASSVAAGTNTGELFF. DNA for the CDR3: TGTGCCAGCAGCGTAGCGGCGGGTACGAACACCGGGGAGCTGTTTTTT.